This passage covers 15 T cell receptor beta chains from one sample sequenced in a study of T-cell reconstitution after alpha-beta-depleted transplantation in children. Preparation of the TCRbeta library was carried out with unique molecular identifiers. TCRdb itself ran the PCR reads through MiXCR, one entry per CDR3 protein. Of a few hundred thousand distinct CDR3 sequences listed, more than 9% are singletons. Sequenced here: peripheral blood, sampled 180 days after TCRalphabeta/CD19-depleted stem cell transplant. The receptors here all came from a male patient aged 2-15 years who had a stem cell transplant for chronic granulomatous disease, so the T cells may come from the graft donor.

This clonotype came up many times. This sequence joins TRBV5-5 and TRBJ2-7; no reliable D call. Germline V gene lookup returns CDR1 SGHKS and CDR2 YYEKEE (reference sequence). This CDR3 has 12 amino acids. Trimming shortened V by 1 base and J by 3 bases, and 5 bases separated the two germline ends. The CDR3 region is CASSLYVYEQYF. CDR3 nucleotides: TGTGCCAGCAGCTTGTACGTCTACGAGCAGTACTTC. The whole variable domain, filled in from reference TRBV5-5 and TRBJ2-7, reads DAGVTQSPTHLIKTRGQQVTLRCSPISGHKSVSWYQQVLGQGPQFIFQYYEKEERGRGNFPDRFSARQFPNYSSELNVNALLLGDSALYLCASSLYVYEQYFGPGTRLTVT.

This clonotype was counted ten times or more. This chain connects TRBV5-1 to TRBJ2-2, with D possibly TRBD2 on 6 matching bases. The germline V gene encodes CDR1 SGHRS and CDR2 YFSETQ. V lost 4 bases and J lost 5, with 12 bases in between. The CDR3 is made up of 14 amino acids. The CDR3: CASSIGTLTGELFF. CDR3 in DNA: TGCGCCAGCAGCATCGGGACTTTGACCGGGGAGCTGTTTTTT.

This clonotype occurred many times. The J gene is TRBJ2-7, the V gene TRBV18; 14 nucleotides align to TRBD2. V lost 1 base, J lost 7 bases, and 9 bases stayed unmatched. Germline-derived CDR1 and CDR2 are KGHSH and LQKENI. The CDR3 length is 17 residues. In DNA form, the CDR3 reads TGTGCCAGCTCACCACAACCGGGACTAGCGGGAGAAGGAGAGCAGTACTTC. It specifies CASSPQPGLAGEGEQYF.

This clonotype has ten or more counts. The rearrangement uses TRBV7-8 and TRBJ2-1; TRBD2 aligns across 10 bases. Per germline, CDR1 SGHVS and CDR2 FQNEAQ. Trimming cost V 3 bases and J 7 bases; bases outside gene matches: 6. This CDR3 spans 15 amino acids. CDR3 sequence (DNA): TGTGCCAGCAGCTTTTATCCTAGCGGGAGTAATGAGCAGTTCTTC. It codes for CASSFYPSGSNEQFF.

In its sample, this clonotype is medium-sized. The chain combines TRBV5-6 with TRBJ2-3; unclear D gene. In germline, CDR1 is SGHDT, CDR2 YYEEEE. The CDR3 length is 15 residues. V lost 7 bases and J 3 bases, leaving 18 bases between the germline ends. CDR3 sequence: CASRPILMQTDTQYF. The CDR3 nucleotides read TGTGCCAGCCGTCCTATCCTGATGCAGACAGATACGCAGTATTTT.

This clonotype was recorded at least ten times. This sequence joins TRBV20-1 and TRBJ1-1; D remains ambiguous. The germline CDR1 and CDR2 sequences are DFQATT and SNEGSKA (reference sequence). The CDR3 has 11 amino acids. Trimming shortened V by 5 bases and J by 2 bases, and 6 bases separated the two germline ends. CDR3 loop: CSAPQNTEAFF. The CDR3 bases are TGCAGTGCTCCACAAAACACTGAAGCTTTCTTT.

In this sample, this clonotype turned up many times. The CDR3 region is CASSLELFVSDEQFF. The DNA for the CDR3 is TGCGCCAGCAGCTTGGAGCTATTCGTCTCCGATGAGCAGTTCTTC. This chain links TRBV5-1 with TRBJ2-1; D gene uncertain. V was clipped by 0 bases and J by 8 bases, with 15 bases between them. Germline values: CDR1 SGHRS, CDR2 YFSETQ. There are 15 residues in the CDR3.

This clonotype showed up many times. This rearrangement joins TRBV9 to TRBJ2-7; D is uncertain. Germline CDR1 and CDR2: SGDLS and YYNGEE. The length of the CDR3 is 15 residues. Trimming removed 0 bases from V and 7 bases from J, with 17 bases in between. This CDR3 is CASSVGSSSSREQYF. The CDR3 nucleotides read TGTGCCAGCAGCGTAGGTAGCAGTTCGTCTAGGGAGCAGTACTTC.

This clonotype was observed many times. The chain uses TRBV28 and TRBJ2-2, with D possibly being TRBD2 (5 bases). The V gene lost 7 bases and the J gene lost 2 bases, with 11 bases spanning the gap. Looked up from germline, CDR1 is MDHEN and CDR2 is SYDVKM. This CDR3 spans 14 amino acids. CDR3 protein: CASTIPGNTGELFF. CDR3 in DNA: TGTGCCAGCACCATTCCGGGAAACACCGGGGAGCTGTTTTTT.

The sample holds many counts of this clonotype. The V and J genes are TRBV28 and TRBJ2-1; no clear D. CDR1 and CDR2 (germline): MDHEN, SYDVKM. The CDR3 has 12 residues. V lost 6 bases to trimming and J lost 7 bases, with 10 bases between them. CDR3 nucleotide sequence: TGTGCCAGCAGACCGGACCGAAATGAGCAGTTCTTC. Translation gives CASRPDRNEQFF.

This clonotype was recorded many times. J is TRBJ2-7 and V is TRBV20-1; D unresolved. The germline CDR1 and CDR2 sequences are DFQATT and SNEGSKA (reference sequence). The CDR3 is 14 amino acids. The V and J ends lost 6 bases and 2 bases respectively, with 17 bases between them. CDR3 bases: TGCAGTGCAACCGTCGTTGGCCTAACCTACGAGCAGTACTTC. Amino acid sequence: CSATVVGLTYEQYF.

This clonotype was recorded at least ten times. This chain links TRBV7-6 with TRBJ2-7, with 7 bases aligning to TRBD2. The CDR3 runs 15 residues. The V gene end was trimmed by 1 base and the J gene end by 4 bases; junction bases not matched to a gene: 7. Germline CDR1 reads SGHVS; CDR2 reads FNYEAQ. CDR3 nucleotide sequence: TGTGCCAGCAGCTTAGGATCGAGCGGGGATTACGAGCAGTACTTC. This encodes CASSLGSSGDYEQYF.

This clonotype was seen many times. The chain links TRBV29-1 to TRBJ2-1; D is unresolved. V was cut by 0 bases and J by 0 bases, with 9 bases left in between. Germline CDR1 is SQVTM and CDR2 is ANQGSEA. The CDR3 runs to 15 residues. The CDR3 DNA is TGCAGCGTTGAAGACCCTTGGGGCTCCTACAATGAGCAGTTCTTC. This translates into CSVEDPWGSYNEQFF.

This clonotype was seen many times. V is TRBV5-1 and J is TRBJ2-7; 7 bases are shared with TRBD2. V dropped 3 bases and J dropped 4; count of bases not matched to a gene: 4. From germline, CDR1 is SGHRS and CDR2 YFSETQ. CDR3 length: 13 amino acids. CDR3 DNA sequence: TGCGCCAGCAGCTCCCTAGCGGAATACGAGCAGTACTTC. This codes for CASSSLAEYEQYF.

In its sample, this clonotype was seen many times. The chain carries TRBV29-1 and TRBJ2-1; D may be TRBD1 (5 bases). Germline V gives CDR1 SQVTM, CDR2 ANQGSEA. The V end lost 0 bases, the J end lost 7 bases, and 10 bases lay between the germline ends. The CDR3 totals 13 residues. The CDR3 region has the DNA TGCAGCGTTGAAGAAATGACAGAAAATGAGCAGTTCTTC. Amino acid sequence: CSVEEMTENEQFF.